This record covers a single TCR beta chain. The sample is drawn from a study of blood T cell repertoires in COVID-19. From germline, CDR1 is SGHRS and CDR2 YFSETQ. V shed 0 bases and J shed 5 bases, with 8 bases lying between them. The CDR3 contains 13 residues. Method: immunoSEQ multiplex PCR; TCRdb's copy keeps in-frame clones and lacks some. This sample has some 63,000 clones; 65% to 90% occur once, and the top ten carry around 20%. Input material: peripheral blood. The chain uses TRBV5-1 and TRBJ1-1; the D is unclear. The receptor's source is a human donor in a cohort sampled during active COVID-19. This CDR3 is CASSLDPRTEAFF. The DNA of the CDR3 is TGCGCCAGCAGCTTGGACCCGAGGACTGAAGCTTTCTTT.